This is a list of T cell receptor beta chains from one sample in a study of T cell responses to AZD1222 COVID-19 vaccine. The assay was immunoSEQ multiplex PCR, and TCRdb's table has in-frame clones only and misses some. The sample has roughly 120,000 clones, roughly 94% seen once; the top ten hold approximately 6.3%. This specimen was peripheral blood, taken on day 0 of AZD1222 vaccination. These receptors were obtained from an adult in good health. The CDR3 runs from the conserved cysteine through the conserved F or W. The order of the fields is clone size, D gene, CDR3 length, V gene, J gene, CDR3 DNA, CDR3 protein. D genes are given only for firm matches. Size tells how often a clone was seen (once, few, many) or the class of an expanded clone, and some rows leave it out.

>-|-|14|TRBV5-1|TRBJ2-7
TGCGCCAGCAGCTTGGGGCCGGGGGACTACGAGCAGTACTTC
CASSLGPGDYEQYF
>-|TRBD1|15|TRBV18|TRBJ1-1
TGTGCCAGCTCACCAGGACAGGGCTCCAACACTGAAGCTTTCTTT
CASSPGQGSNTEAFF
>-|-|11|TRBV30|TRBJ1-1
TGTGCCTGGAGTGGACTGGGGGAAGCTTTCTTT
CAWSGLGEAFF
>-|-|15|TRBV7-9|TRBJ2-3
TGTGCCAGCAGCTTACAGGGAAGTACCACAGATACGCAGTATTTT
CASSLQGSTTDTQYF
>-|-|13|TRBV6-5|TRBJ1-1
TGTGCCAGCAGTTACGGGGGGGCCGCTGAAGCTTTCTTT
CASSYGGAAEAFF
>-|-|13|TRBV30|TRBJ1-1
TGTGCCTGGAGTGTTACGGTCGGTCCTGAAGCTTTCTTT
CAWSVTVGPEAFF
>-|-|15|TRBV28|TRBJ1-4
TGTGCCAGCAGTTTTTCCATGCGAGGGCAAGAAAAACTGTTTTTT
CASSFSMRGQEKLFF
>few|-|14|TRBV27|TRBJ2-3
TGTGCCAGCAGTTTAGGGCTAGAAGGGGATACGCAGTATTTT
CASSLGLEGDTQYF
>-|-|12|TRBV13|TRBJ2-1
TGTGCCAGCAGCTTAGGAGGGAATGAGCAGTTCTTC
CASSLGGNEQFF
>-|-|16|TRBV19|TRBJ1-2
TGTGCCAGTAGTACCCTCTCCCTGTCCGAATCCTATGGCTACACCTTC
CASSTLSLSESYGYTF
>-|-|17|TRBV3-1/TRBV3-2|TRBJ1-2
TGTGCCAGCAGCCCTCGGGGCAGGGAAACAGCTAACTATGGCTACACCTTC
CASSPRGRETANYGYTF